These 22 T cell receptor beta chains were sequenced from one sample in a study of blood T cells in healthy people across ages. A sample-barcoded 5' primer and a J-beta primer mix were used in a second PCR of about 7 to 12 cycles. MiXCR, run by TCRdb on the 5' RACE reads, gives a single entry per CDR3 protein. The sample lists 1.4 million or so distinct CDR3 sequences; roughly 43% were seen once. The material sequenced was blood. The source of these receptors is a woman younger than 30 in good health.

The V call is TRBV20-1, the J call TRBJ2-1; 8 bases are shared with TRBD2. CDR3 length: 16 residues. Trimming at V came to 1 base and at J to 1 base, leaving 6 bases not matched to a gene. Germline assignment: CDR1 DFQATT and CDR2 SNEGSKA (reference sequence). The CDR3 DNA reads TGCAGTGCTAGAGTCCGACTAGCGCATTCCTACAATGAGCAGTTCTTC. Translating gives CSARVRLAHSYNEQFF.

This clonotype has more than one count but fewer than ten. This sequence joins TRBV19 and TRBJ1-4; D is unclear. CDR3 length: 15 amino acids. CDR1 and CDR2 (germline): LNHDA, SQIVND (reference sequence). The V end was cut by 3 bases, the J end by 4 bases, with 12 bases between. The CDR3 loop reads CASSIGTALNEKLFF. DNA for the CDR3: TGTGCCAGTAGTATTGGCACAGCCCTTAATGAAAAACTGTTTTTT.

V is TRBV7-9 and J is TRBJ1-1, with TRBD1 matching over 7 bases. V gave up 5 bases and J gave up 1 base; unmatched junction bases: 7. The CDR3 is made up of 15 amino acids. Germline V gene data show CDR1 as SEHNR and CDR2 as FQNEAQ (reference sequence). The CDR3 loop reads CASSDPTGKNTEAFF. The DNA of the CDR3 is TGTGCCAGCAGCGACCCGACAGGGAAGAACACTGAAGCTTTCTTT.

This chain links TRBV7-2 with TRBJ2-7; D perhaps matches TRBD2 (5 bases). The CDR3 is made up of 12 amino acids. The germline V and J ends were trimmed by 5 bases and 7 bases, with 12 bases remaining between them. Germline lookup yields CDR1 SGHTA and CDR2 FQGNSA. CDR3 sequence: CASSHDPGEQYF. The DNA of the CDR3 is TGTGCCAGCAGCCACGACCCGGGGGAGCAGTACTTC. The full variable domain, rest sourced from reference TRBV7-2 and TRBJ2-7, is GAGVSQSPSNKVTEKGKDVELRCDPISGHTALYWYRQSLGQGLEFLIYFQGNSAPDKSGLPSDRFSAERTGGSVSTLTIQRTQQEDSAVYLCASSHDPGEQYFGPGTRLTVT.

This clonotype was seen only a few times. The CDR3 nucleotides read TGCAGTGCTAGAGATCAGCGGGGGGGCGTAGATACGCAGTATTTT. Encoded protein: CSARDQRGGVDTQYF. This rearrangement joins TRBV20-1 to TRBJ2-3; 10 bases fit TRBD2. The CDR3 runs to 15 residues. V dropped 0 bases and J dropped 5; count of bases not matched to a gene: 5. Germline V CDR1 and CDR2: DFQATT, SNEGSKA (reference sequence).

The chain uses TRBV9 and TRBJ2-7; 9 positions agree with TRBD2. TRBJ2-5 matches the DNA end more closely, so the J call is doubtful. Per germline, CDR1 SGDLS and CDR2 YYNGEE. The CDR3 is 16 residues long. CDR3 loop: CASSVESVAGAETQYF. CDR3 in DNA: TGTGCCAGCAGCGTAGAGAGTGTAGCGGGGGCAGAGACCCAGTACTTC.

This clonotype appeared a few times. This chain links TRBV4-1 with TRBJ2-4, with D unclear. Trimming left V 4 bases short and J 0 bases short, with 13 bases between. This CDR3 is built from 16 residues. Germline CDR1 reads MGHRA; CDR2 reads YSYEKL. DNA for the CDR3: TGCGCCAGCAGCCTGACGGACCCCGTAGCCAAAAACATTCAGTACTTC. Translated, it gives CASSLTDPVAKNIQYF.

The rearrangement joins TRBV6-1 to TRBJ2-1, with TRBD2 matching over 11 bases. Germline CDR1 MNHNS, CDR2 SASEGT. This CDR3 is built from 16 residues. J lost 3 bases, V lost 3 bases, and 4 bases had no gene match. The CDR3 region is CASSESGLAVYNEQFF. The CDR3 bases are TGTGCCAGCAGTGAGTCGGGACTAGCGGTCTACAATGAGCAGTTCTTC.

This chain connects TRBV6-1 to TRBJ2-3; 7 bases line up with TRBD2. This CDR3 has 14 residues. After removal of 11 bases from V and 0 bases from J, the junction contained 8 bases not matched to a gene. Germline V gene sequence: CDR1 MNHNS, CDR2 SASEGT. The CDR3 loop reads CAAAAGVSTDTQYF. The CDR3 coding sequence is TGTGCCGCCGCCGCGGGGGTAAGCACAGATACGCAGTATTTT.

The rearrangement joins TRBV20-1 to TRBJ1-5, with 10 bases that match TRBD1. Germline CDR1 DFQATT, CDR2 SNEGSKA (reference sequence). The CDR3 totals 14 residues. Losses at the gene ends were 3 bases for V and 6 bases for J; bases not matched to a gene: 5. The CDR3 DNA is TGCAGTGCTAGGGGACAGGGGAACGGTCAGCCCCAGCATTTT. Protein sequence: CSARGQGNGQPQHF.

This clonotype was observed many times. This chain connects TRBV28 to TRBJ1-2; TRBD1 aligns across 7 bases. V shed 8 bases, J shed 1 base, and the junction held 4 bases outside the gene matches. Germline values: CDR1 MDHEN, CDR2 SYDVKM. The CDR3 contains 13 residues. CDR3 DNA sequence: TGTGCCAGCTCGGGACAGATTAACTATGGCTACACCTTC. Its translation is CASSGQINYGYTF.

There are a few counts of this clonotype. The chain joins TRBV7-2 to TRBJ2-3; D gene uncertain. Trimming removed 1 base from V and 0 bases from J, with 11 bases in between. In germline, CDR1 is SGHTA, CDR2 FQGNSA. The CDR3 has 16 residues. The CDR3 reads CASSLGSRVSTDTQYF. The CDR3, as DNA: TGTGCCAGCAGCTTAGGGTCCAGAGTTAGCACAGATACGCAGTATTTT.

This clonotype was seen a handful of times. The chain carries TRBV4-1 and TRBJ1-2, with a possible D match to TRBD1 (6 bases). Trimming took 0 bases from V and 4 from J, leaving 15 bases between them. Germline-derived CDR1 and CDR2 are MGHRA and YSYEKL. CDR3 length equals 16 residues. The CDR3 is CASSQEFRGISYGYTF. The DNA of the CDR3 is TGCGCCAGCAGCCAAGAGTTTAGGGGGATTAGCTATGGCTACACCTTC.

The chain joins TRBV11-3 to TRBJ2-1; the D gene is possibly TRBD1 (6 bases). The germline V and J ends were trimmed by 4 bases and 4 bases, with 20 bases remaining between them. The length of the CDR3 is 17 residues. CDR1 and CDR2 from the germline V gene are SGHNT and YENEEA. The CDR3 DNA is TGTGCCAGCAGCTCAGGGACAACACCAAGAGGGTACAATGAGCAGTTCTTC. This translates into CASSSGTTPRGYNEQFF. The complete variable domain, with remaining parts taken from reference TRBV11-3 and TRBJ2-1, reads EAGVVQSPRYKIIEKKQPVAFWCNPISGHNTLYWYLQNLGQGPELLIRYENEEAVDDSQLPKDRFSAERLKGVDSTLKIQPAELGDSAVYLCASSSGTTPRGYNEQFFGPGTRLTVL.

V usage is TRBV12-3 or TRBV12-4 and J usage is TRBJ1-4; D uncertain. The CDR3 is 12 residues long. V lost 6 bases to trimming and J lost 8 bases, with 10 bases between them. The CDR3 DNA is TGTGCCAGCAGCCCAAATGGCGAAAAACTGTTTTTT. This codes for CASSPNGEKLFF.

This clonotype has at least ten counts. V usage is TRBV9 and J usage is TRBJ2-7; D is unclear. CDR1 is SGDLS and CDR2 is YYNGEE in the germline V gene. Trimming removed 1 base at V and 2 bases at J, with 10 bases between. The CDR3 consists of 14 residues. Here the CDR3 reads CASSVNSLAYEQYF. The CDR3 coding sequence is TGTGCCAGCAGCGTAAATAGCTTGGCCTACGAGCAGTACTTC.

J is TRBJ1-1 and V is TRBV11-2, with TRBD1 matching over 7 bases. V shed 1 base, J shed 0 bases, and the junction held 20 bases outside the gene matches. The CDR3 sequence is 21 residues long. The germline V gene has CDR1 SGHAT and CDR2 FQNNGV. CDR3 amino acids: CASSLVRPTGNHHRMNTEAFF. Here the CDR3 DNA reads TGTGCCAGCAGCTTAGTTCGACCGACAGGGAACCACCACCGGATGAACACTGAAGCTTTCTTT.

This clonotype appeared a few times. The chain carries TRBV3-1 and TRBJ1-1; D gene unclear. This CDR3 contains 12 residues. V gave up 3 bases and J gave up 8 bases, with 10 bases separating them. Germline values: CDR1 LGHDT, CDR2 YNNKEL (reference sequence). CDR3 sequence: CASSHWQREAFF. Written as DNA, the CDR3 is TGTGCCAGCAGCCATTGGCAGAGAGAAGCTTTCTTT. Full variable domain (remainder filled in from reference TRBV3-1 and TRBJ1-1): DTAVSQTPKYLVTQMGNDKSIKCEQNLGHDTMYWYKQDSKKFLKIMFSYNNKELIINETVPNRFSPKSPDKAHLNLHINSLELGDSAVYFCASSHWQREAFFGQGTRLTVV.

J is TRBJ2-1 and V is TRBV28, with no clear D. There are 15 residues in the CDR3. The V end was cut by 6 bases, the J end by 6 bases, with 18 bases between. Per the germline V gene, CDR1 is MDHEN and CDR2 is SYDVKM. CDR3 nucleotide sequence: TGTGCCAGCAGCCCACGACTTTCCAACCTCAATGAGCAGTTCTTC. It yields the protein CASSPRLSNLNEQFF.

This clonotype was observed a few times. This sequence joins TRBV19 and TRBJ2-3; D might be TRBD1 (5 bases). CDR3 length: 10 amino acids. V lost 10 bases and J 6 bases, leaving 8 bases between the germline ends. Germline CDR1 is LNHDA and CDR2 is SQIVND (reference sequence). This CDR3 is CATRQDTQYF. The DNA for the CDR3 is TGTGCCACCCGACAGGATACGCAGTATTTT.

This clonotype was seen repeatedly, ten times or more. The CDR3 nucleotides are TGTGCCAGCAGCCGAAGCTACAGCAATCAGCCCCAGCATTTT. Translation: CASSRSYSNQPQHF. V is TRBV6-2 or TRBV6-3 and J is TRBJ1-5; no clear D gene. Trimming removed 6 bases from V and 1 base from J, with 10 bases in between. The length of the CDR3 is 14 residues. CDR1 MNHEY and CDR2 SVGEGT come from the germline V gene.

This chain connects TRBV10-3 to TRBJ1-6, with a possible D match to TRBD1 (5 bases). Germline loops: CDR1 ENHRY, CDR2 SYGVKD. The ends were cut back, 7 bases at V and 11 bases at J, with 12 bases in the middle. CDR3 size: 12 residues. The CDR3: CAIKDRDPPLHF. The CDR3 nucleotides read TGTGCCATCAAAGACAGAGATCCACCCCTCCACTTT.